This T cell receptor (beta chain) appears in the sequencing data of a study of circulating tumor DNA in untreated peripheral T-cell lymphoma (dated by TCRdb to about 2021). The study at large found these results: Tumor-specific clonotypes were identified in 76% of patients, with identification achieved from roughly 90% of baseline tissues and roughly 70% of baseline serum samples.

Library construction relied on the immunoSEQ multiplex PCR assay. As stored in TCRdb, this immuneACCESS dataset retains in-frame rearrangements with V and J assigned. A fraction of the clones does not appear; measured against another copy, unresolved V genes explain less than half of the discrepancy, and the remainder lacks a known reason. The sample data list approximately 10,000 clones, and about 75% of these were observed just once. The ten largest make up roughly 30% of the sample. A note on this clone: The antigen it recognizes is unknown. Base qualities were left out, and no much larger clone turns up one base away.

Baseline tumor tissue collected before treatment was sequenced to identify tumor-specific TCR clonotypes. To monitor patients with peripheral T-cell lymphoma who were getting frontline treatment on a trial, the study applied next-generation sequencing to T-cell receptor sequences. Inclusive of the bounding cysteine and phenylalanine, the CDR3 is 14 residues long. Only the CDR3 DNA is retained, 42 bases long and in frame from the first base. CDR1 and CDR2, per the germline V gene, are SGHNT and YENEEA. Between the V and J ends, shortened by 5 bases and 10 bases respectively, the junction contains 17 bases.

The sequenced sample was tumor tissue. The sequence was obtained from a human donor with peripheral T-cell lymphoma. Rearrangement joined TRBV11-3 to TRBJ1-4, with the D gene not clear enough to name. The DNA sequence reads TGTGCCAGCAGCCCACTTGGCCCGATACCAAAACTGTTTTTT. Its protein reads: CASSPLGPIPKLFF.